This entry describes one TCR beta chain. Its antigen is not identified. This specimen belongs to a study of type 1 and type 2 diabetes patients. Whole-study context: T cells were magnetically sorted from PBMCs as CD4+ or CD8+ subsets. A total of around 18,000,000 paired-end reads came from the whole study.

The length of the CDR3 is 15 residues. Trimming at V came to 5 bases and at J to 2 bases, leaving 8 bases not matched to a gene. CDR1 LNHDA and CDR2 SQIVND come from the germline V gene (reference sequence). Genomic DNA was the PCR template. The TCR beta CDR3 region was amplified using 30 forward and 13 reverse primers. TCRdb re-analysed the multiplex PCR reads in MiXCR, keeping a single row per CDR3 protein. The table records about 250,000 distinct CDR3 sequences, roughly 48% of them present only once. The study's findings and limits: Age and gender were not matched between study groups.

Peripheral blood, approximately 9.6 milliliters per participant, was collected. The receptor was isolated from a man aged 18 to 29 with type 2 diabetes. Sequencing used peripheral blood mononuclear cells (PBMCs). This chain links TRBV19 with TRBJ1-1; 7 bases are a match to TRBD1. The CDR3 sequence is CASSEGQNLNTEAFF. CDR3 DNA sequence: TGTGCCAGTAGTGAGGGACAGAACTTAAACACTGAAGCTTTCTTT. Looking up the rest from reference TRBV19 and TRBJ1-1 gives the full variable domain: DGGITQSPKYLFRKEGQNVTLSCEQNLNHDAMYWYRQDPGQGLRLIYYSQIVNDFQKGDIAEGYSVSREKKESFPLTVTSAQKNPTAFYLCASSEGQNLNTEAFFGQGTRLTVV.